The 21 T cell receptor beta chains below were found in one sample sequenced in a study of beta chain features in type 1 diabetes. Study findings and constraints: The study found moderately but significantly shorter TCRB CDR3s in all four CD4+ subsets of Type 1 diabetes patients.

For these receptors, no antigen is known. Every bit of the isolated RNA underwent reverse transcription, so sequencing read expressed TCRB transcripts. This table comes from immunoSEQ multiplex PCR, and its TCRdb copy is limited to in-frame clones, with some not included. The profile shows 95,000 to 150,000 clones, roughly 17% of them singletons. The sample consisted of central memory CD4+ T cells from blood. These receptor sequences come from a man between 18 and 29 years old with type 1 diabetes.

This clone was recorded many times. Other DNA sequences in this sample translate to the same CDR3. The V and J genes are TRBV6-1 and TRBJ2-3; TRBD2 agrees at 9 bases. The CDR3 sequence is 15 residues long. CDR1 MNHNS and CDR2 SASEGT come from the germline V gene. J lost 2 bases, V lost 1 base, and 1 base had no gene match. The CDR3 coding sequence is TGTGCCAGCAGTGAAGGACTAGCGGCCACAGATACGCAGTATTTT. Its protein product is CASSEGLAATDTQYF.

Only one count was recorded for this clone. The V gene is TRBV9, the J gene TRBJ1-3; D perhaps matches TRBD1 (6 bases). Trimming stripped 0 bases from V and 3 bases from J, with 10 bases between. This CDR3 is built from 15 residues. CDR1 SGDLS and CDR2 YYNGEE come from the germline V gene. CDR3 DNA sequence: TGTGCCAGCAGCGTAGCTCGGACAGATGGAAACACCATATATTTT. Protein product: CASSVARTDGNTIYF.

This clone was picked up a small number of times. This chain's CDR3 is CSGGLARADTQYF. CDR3 bases: TGCAGCGGGGGACTAGCCCGGGCAGATACGCAGTATTTT. The chain couples TRBV29-1 to TRBJ2-3; 9 bases align to TRBD2. Per the germline V gene, CDR1 is SQVTM and CDR2 is ANQGSEA. The CDR3 loop spans 13 amino acids. V was pared by 7 bases and J by 4 bases, with 6 bases of the junction left unmatched.

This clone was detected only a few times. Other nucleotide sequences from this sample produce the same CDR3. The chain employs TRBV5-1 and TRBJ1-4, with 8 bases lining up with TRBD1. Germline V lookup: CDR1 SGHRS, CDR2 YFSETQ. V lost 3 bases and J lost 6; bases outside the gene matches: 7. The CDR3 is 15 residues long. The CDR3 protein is CASSSGQGAHEKLFF. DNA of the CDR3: TGCGCCAGCAGCTCCGGACAGGGAGCGCATGAAAAACTGTTTTTT. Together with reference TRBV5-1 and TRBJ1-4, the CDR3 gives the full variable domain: KAGVTQTPRYLIKTRGQQVTLSCSPISGHRSVSWYQQTPGQGLQFLFEYFSETQRNKGNFPGRFSGRQFSNSRSEMNVSTLELGDSALYLCASSSGQGAHEKLFFGSGTQLSVL.

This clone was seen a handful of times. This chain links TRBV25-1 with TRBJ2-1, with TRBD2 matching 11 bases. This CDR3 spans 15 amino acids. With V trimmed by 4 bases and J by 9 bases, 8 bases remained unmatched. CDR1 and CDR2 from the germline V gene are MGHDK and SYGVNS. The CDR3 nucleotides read TGTGCCAGCAGTGGGTTAGCGGGAGGGCCGGGTGAGCAGTTCTTC. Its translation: CASSGLAGGPGEQFF.

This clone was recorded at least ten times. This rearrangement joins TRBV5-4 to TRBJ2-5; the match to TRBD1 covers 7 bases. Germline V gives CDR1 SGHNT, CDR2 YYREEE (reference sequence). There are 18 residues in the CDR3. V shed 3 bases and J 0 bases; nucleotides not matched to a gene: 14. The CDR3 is CASSYDRVSLQYQETQYF. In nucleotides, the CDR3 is TGTGCCAGCAGCTACGACAGGGTGAGTCTTCAGTACCAAGAGACCCAGTACTTC.

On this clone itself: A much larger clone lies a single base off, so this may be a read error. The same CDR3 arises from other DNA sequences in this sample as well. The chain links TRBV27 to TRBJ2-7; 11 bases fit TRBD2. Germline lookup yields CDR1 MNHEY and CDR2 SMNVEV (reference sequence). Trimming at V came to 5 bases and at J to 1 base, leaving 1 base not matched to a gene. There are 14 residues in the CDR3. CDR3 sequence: CASSGTSGSYEQYF. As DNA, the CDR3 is TGTGCCAGCAGTGGGACTAGCGGATCCTACGAGCAGTACTTC.

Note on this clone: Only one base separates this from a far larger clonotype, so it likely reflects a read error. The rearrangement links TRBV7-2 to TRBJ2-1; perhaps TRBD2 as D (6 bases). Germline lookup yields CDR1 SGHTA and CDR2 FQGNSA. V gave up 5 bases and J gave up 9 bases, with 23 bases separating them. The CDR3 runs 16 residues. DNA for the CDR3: TGTGCCAGCAGCGAACAGCGGACTATCGGGAGTTTTGAGCAGTTCTTC. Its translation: CASSEQRTIGSFEQFF.

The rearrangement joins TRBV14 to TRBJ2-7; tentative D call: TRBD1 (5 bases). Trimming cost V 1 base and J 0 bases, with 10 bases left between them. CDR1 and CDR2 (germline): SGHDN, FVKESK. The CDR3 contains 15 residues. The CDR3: CASSQALDNSYEQYF. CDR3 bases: TGTGCCAGCAGCCAAGCCCTGGACAACTCCTACGAGCAGTACTTC.

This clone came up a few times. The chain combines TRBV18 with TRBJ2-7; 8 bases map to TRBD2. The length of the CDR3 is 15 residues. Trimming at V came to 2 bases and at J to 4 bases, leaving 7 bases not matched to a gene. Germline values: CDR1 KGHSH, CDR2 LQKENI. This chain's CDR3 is CASSPAGGNLYEQYF. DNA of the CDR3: TGTGCCAGCTCACCAGCGGGGGGCAATTTGTACGAGCAGTACTTC.

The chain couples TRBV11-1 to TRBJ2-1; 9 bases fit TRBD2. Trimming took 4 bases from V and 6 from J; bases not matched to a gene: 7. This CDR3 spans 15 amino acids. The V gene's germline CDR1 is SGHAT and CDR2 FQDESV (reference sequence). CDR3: CASSSRVAGANEQFF. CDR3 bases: TGTGCCAGCAGCTCCCGGGTAGCGGGGGCCAATGAGCAGTTCTTC.

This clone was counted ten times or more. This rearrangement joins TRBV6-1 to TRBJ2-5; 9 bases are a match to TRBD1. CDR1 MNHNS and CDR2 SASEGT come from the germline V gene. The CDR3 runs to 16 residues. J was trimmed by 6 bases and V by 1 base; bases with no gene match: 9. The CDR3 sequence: CASSEGGTGHAKTQYF. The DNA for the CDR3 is TGTGCCAGCAGTGAAGGCGGGACAGGGCATGCGAAGACCCAGTACTTC.

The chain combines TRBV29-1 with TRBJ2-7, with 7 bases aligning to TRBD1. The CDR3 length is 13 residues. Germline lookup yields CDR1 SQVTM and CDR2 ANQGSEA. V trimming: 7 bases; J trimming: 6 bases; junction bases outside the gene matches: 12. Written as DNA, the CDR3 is TGCAGCGGCTCCGACAGGGAAGCGGCCGAGCAGTACTTC. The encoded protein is CSGSDREAAEQYF.

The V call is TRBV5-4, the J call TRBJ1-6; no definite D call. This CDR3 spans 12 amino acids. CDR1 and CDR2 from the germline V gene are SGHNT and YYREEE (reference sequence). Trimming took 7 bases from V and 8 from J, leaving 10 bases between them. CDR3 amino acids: CASRDSYSPLHF. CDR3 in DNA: TGTGCCAGCCGGGATTCCTATTCACCCCTCCACTTT.

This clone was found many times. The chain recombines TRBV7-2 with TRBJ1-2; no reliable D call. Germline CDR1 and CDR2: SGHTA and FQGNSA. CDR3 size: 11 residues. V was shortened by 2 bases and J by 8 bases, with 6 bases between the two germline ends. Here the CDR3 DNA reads TGTGCCAGCAGCTTATCCAGGGGCTACACCTTC. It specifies CASSLSRGYTF.

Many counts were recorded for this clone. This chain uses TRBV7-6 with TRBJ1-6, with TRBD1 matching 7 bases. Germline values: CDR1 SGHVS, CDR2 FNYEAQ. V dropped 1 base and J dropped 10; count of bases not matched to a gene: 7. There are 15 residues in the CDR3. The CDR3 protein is CASSLGYRGGSPLHF. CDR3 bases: TGTGCCAGCAGCTTAGGATACAGGGGCGGGTCACCCCTCCACTTT.

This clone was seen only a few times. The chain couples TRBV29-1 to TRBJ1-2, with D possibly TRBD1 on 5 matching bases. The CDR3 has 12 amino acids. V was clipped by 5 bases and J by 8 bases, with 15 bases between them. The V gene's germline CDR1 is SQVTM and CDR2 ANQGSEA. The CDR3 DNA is TGCAGCGTTAATCTTGGAGGGGACGGCTACACCTTC. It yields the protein CSVNLGGDGYTF.

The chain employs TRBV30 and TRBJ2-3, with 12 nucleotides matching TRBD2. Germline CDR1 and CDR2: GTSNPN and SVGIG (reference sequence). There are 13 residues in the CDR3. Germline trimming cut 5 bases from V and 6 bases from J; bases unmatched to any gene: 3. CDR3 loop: CAWGLAGSDTQYF. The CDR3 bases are TGTGCCTGGGGACTAGCGGGGAGTGATACGCAGTATTTT.

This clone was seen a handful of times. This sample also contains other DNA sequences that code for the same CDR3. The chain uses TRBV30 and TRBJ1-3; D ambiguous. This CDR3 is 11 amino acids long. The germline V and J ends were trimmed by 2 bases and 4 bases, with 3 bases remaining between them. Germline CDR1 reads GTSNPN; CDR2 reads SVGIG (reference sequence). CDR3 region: CAWSWGNTIYF. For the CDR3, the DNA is TGTGCCTGGAGTTGGGGAAACACCATATATTTT.

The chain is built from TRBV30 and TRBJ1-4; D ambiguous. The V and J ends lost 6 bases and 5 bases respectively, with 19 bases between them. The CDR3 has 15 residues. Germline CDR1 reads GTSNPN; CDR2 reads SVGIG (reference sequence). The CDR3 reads CACKGSTVPNEKLFF. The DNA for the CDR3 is TGTGCCTGTAAAGGCAGCACGGTACCAAATGAAAAACTGTTTTTT.

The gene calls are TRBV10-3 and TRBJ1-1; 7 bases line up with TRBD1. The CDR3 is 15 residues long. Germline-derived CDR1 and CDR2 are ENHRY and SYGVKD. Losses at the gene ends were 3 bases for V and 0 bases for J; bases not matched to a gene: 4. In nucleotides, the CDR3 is TGTGCCATCAGTGACCCGGGACAGATGAACACTGAAGCTTTCTTT. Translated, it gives CAISDPGQMNTEAFF.